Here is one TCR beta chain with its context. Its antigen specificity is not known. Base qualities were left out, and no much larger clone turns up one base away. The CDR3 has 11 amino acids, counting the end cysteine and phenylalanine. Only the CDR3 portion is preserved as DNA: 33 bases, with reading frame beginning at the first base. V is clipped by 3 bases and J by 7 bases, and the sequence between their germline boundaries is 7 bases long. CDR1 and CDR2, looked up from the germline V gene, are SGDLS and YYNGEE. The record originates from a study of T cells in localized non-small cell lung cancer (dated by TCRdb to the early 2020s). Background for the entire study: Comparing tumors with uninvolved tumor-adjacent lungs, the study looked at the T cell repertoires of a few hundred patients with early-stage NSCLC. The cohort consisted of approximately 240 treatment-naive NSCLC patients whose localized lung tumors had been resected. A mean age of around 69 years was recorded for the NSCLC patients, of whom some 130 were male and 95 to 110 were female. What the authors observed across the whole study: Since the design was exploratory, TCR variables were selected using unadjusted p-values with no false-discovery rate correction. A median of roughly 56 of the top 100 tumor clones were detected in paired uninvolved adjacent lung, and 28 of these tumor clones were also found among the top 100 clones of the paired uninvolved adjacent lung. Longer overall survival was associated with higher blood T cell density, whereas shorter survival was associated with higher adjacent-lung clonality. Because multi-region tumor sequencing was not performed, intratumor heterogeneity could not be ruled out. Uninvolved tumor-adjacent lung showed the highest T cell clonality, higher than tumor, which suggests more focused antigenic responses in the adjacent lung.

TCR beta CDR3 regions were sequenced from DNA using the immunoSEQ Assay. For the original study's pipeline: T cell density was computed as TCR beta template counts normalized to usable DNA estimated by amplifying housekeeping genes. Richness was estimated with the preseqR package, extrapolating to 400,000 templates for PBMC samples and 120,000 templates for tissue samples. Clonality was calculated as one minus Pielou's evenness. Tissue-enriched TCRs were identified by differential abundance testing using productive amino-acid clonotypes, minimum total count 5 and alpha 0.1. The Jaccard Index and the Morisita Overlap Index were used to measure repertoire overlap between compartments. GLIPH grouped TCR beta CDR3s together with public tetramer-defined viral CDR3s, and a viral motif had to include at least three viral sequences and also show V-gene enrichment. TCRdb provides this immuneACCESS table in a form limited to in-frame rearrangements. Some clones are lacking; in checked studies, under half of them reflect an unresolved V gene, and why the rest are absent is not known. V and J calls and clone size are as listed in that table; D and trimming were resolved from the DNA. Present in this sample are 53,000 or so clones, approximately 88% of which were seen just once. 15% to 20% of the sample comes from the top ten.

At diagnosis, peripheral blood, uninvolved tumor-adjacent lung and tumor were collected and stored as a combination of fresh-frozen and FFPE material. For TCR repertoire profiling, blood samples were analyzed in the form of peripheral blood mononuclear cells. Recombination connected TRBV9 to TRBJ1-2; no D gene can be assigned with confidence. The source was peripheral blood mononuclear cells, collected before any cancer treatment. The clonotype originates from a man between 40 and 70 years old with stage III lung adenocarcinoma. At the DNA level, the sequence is TGTGCCAGCAGCGAAGGGTTTGGCTACACCTTC. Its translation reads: CASSEGFGYTF.